The 31 T cell receptor beta chains given below trace back to one sample, sequenced in a study of cytomegalovirus exposure and HLA in healthy donors. It was with 60 Vbeta and 13 Jbeta primers that the PCR ran. Repertoires were generated with immunoSEQ multiplex PCR, while TCRdb's copy carries only in-frame clones and drops some. The table has 90,000 or so clones, roughly four fifths seen once. Sequenced input: PBMCs. Receptors originate from a man aged 25-40 years in good health and CMV-seropositive.

The rearrangement links TRBV28 to TRBJ2-7; possibly TRBD2 for D (6 bases). With 8 bases removed from V and 3 bases from J, the gap between germline ends came to 20 bases. Germline V gene data show CDR1 as MDHEN and CDR2 as SYDVKM. The CDR3 length is 15 residues. The CDR3 nucleotides read TGTGCCAGCCGCCCCGGGACTCCGAGGGGCTACGAGCAGTACTTC. As protein: CASRPGTPRGYEQYF. The variable domain in full, with the rest retrieved from reference TRBV28 and TRBJ2-7, is DVKVTQSSRYLVKRTGEKVFLECVQDMDHENMFWYRQDPGLGLRLIYFSYDVKMKEKGDIPEGYSVSREKKERFSLILESASTNQTSMYLCASRPGTPRGYEQYFGPGTRLTVT.

The chain carries TRBV5-8 and TRBJ2-2; a possible D gene is TRBD2 (6 bases). CDR3 length equals 16 residues. Germline values: CDR1 SGHTS, CDR2 YDEGEE. The germline V and J ends were trimmed by 4 bases and 0 bases, with 13 bases remaining between them. The CDR3 loop reads CASSPRGSSNTGELFF. CDR3 nucleotide sequence: TGTGCCAGCAGCCCGCGGGGCAGTTCGAACACCGGGGAGCTGTTTTTT.

The CDR3 is CASSPTRVGTGELFF. As DNA, the CDR3 is TGTGCCAGCAGTCCCACTAGGGTGGGCACCGGGGAGCTGTTTTTT. The chain is built from TRBV27 and TRBJ2-2, with D tentatively TRBD2 (5 bases). V was trimmed by 5 bases and J by 4 bases, leaving 14 bases between them. The CDR3 is 15 residues long. The V gene's germline CDR1 is MNHEY and CDR2 SMNVEV (reference sequence).

This chain joins TRBV4-1 and TRBJ1-6, with D uncertain. With 0 bases removed from V and 7 bases from J, the gap between germline ends came to 16 bases. Germline V CDR1 and CDR2: MGHRA, YSYEKL. The CDR3 totals 17 residues. The CDR3 nucleotides are TGCGCCAGCAGCCAAGATCAGAGGCCACAACCCAATTCACCCCTCCACTTT. Amino acids: CASSQDQRPQPNSPLHF.

This clone appeared once. The V and J genes are TRBV28 and TRBJ2-3, with TRBD2 as a possible D gene (7 bases). V was trimmed by 6 bases and J by 0 bases, leaving 16 bases between them. This CDR3 is built from 16 residues. In germline, CDR1 is MDHEN, CDR2 SYDVKM. The CDR3 region has the DNA TGTGCCAGCAGCCCCTGGGGGGGCGCTAGCACAGATACGCAGTATTTT. As protein: CASSPWGGASTDTQYF.

The chain is built from TRBV7-2 and TRBJ2-5; TRBD1 agrees at 9 bases. Matching the DNA end better, TRBJ2-7 makes the J call doubtful. The CDR3 is 14 residues long. In germline, CDR1 is SGHTA, CDR2 FQGNSA. The DNA for the CDR3 is TGTGCCAGCAGCTTCGGACAGGGGCCCTACGAGCAGTACTTC. This codes for CASSFGQGPYEQYF.

The chain couples TRBV5-4 to TRBJ1-2, with TRBD1 identical over 7 bases. The CDR3 sequence is 13 residues long. V lost 4 bases to trimming and J lost 8 bases; unmatched junction nucleotides: 8. The germline V gene has CDR1 SGHNT and CDR2 YYREEE (reference sequence). The CDR3 DNA is TGTGCCAGCAGCCTACAGGGGTGGGGCGGCTACACCTTC. Translating it yields CASSLQGWGGYTF.

The table lists this clone with a few counts. The chain is built from TRBV10-3 and TRBJ1-4; 7 nucleotides agree with TRBD1. This CDR3 spans 16 amino acids. The V segment lost 0 bases and the J segment 8 bases; nucleotides outside the gene matches: 9. The germline V gene encodes CDR1 ENHRY and CDR2 SYGVKD. The CDR3 sequence is CAISESEGASTEKLFF. CDR3 bases: TGTGCCATCAGTGAGTCGGAGGGGGCGAGTACCGAAAAACTGTTTTTT.

The chain links TRBV7-9 to TRBJ1-5; 8 positions match TRBD1. The CDR3 runs 15 residues. Germline V CDR1 and CDR2: SEHNR, FQNEAQ (reference sequence). J lost 6 bases, V lost 4 bases, and 8 bases had no gene match. CDR3 loop: CASSSTDREGQPQHF. The CDR3 DNA follows: TGTGCCAGCAGCTCTACGGACAGGGAAGGTCAGCCCCAGCATTTT. The whole variable domain, filled in from reference TRBV7-9 and TRBJ1-5, reads DTGVSQNPRHKITKRGQNVTFRCDPISEHNRLYWYRQTLGQGPEFLTYFQNEAQLEKSRLLSDRFSAERPKGSFSTLEIQRTEQGDSAMYLCASSSTDREGQPQHFGDGTRLSIL.

The V gene is TRBV5-1, the J gene TRBJ2-1; no clear D gene. Trimming pared 4 bases from V and 8 bases from J, leaving 13 bases between. The CDR3 covers 13 residues. Germline CDR1 and CDR2: SGHRS and YFSETQ. CDR3 DNA: TGCGCCAGCAGCACCGTGGCGGCGGATGAGCAGTTCTTC. Its protein product is CASSTVAADEQFF.

The chain uses TRBV29-1 and TRBJ2-1; 10 bases map to TRBD2. Germline CDR1 and CDR2: SQVTM and ANQGSEA. With V trimmed by 7 bases and J by 6 bases, 12 bases remained unmatched. This CDR3 is 15 amino acids long. CDR3 amino acids: CSGTIAGGFINEQFF. CDR3 coding DNA: TGCAGCGGAACGATAGCGGGAGGATTTATCAATGAGCAGTTCTTC.

With respect to this clone: The sample has other DNA sequences that encode this CDR3 too. The chain couples TRBV29-1 to TRBJ1-4, with TRBD1 matching 8 bases. There are 13 residues in the CDR3. Germline trimming cut 6 bases from V and 3 bases from J; bases unmatched to any gene: 3. Germline CDR1 reads SQVTM; CDR2 reads ANQGSEA. CDR3 bases: TGCAGCGTCGGACAGGGCCCTAATGAAAAACTGTTTTTT. Translating gives CSVGQGPNEKLFF.

The gene calls are TRBV19 and TRBJ2-2; D might be TRBD2 (6 bases). CDR1 and CDR2 (germline): LNHDA, SQIVND (reference sequence). Trimming took off 6 bases at V and 4 bases at J, with 15 bases between the two ends. The CDR3 length is 15 residues. CDR3 loop: CASRTGQGLTGELFF. Written as DNA, the CDR3 is TGTGCCAGTAGAACGGGGCAGGGACTCACCGGGGAGCTGTTTTTT.

The DNA for the CDR3 is TGTGCCAGTACTAGGCAACAGGGATACGAGCAGTACTTC. It specifies CASTRQQGYEQYF. The gene calls are TRBV19 and TRBJ2-7, with D perhaps matching TRBD1 (6 bases). This CDR3 has 13 residues. The V gene lost 7 bases and the J gene lost 4 bases, with 14 bases spanning the gap. CDR1 and CDR2 (germline): LNHDA, SQIVND (reference sequence).

Only one count was recorded for this clone. The J gene is TRBJ2-1, the V gene TRBV11-1; 13 positions match TRBD2. The V gene's germline CDR1 is SGHAT and CDR2 FQDESV (reference sequence). After removal of 6 bases from V and 10 bases from J, the junction contained 9 bases not matched to a gene. The CDR3 runs 15 residues. DNA for the CDR3: TGTGCCAGCAGTTTTAGGACTAGCGGGAGTGGAGAGCAGTTCTTC. Its protein is CASSFRTSGSGEQFF.

In DNA, the CDR3 is TGTGCCAGCAGCTTAAGGCTAGCGGGCCACTCCTACGAGCAGTACTTC. This translates into CASSLRLAGHSYEQYF. The chain employs TRBV11-3 and TRBJ2-7, with 8 positions matching TRBD2. CDR3 length equals 16 residues. Trimming took 2 bases from V and 0 from J; bases not matched to a gene: 6. Germline assignment: CDR1 SGHNT and CDR2 YENEEA.

V and J are TRBV5-1 and TRBJ1-6; D may be TRBD1 (6 bases). The CDR3 consists of 13 residues. Germline lookup yields CDR1 SGHRS and CDR2 YFSETQ. CDR3 loop: CASQDSENSPLHF. In DNA form, the CDR3 reads TGCGCTAGCCAGGACAGCGAAAATTCACCCCTCCACTTT.

This CDR3 is CASSQEGQVAYEQYF. The CDR3 DNA sequence: TGCGCCAGCAGCCAAGAAGGACAAGTTGCGTACGAGCAGTACTTC. This sequence joins TRBV4-3 and TRBJ2-7; perhaps TRBD1 as D (5 bases). This CDR3 comprises 15 residues. Germline CDR1 is LGHNA and CDR2 is YSLEER. Deletions cut 0 bases from V and 4 bases from J, with 13 bases between.

J is TRBJ1-5 and V is TRBV7-8, with 8 bases aligning to TRBD1. There are 17 residues in the CDR3. The germline V gene has CDR1 SGHVS and CDR2 FQNEAQ. J lost 5 bases, V lost 5 bases, and 14 bases had no gene match. Written as DNA, the CDR3 is TGTGCCAGCAGCCTAAGACCCACCACAGGGGGGGATCAGCCCCAGCATTTT. This gives the protein CASSLRPTTGGDQPQHF. The full variable domain, in which reference TRBV7-8 and TRBJ1-5 provide the parts outside the CDR3, is GAGVSQSPRYKVAKRGQDVALRCDPISGHVSLFWYQQALGQGPEFLTYFQNEAQLDKSGLPSDRFFAERPEGSVSTLKIQRTQQEDSAVYLCASSLRPTTGGDQPQHFGDGTRLSIL.

J is TRBJ2-2 and V is TRBV5-1; possible D gene TRBD1, 6 bases. In germline, CDR1 is SGHRS, CDR2 YFSETQ. This CDR3 spans 14 amino acids. Trimming pared 0 bases from V and 5 bases from J, leaving 8 bases between. The CDR3 sequence: CASSLETGTGELFF. The CDR3 DNA reads TGCGCCAGCAGCTTGGAAACAGGGACCGGGGAGCTGTTTTTT.

This sequence joins TRBV6-5 and TRBJ2-1; 8 nucleotides agree with TRBD2. Germline CDR1 is MNHEY and CDR2 is SVGAGI. The CDR3 totals 16 residues. J gave up 2 bases and V 0 bases, and 3 bases lay outside the gene matches. As DNA, the CDR3 is TGTGCCAGCAGTTACTCGGCGGGGGGACCCTACAATGAGCAGTTCTTC. Its protein product is CASSYSAGGPYNEQFF.

The chain joins TRBV5-1 to TRBJ1-5; D perhaps matches TRBD1 (6 bases). V lost 5 bases, J lost 6 bases, and 18 bases lay in between. Germline V CDR1 and CDR2: SGHRS, YFSETQ. The CDR3 extends over 15 amino acids. CDR3 amino acids: CASRQYPGASQPQHF. CDR3 coding DNA: TGCGCCAGCAGACAATATCCAGGGGCTAGTCAGCCCCAGCATTTT.

Regarding this clone: Relative to the germline gene, one junction end is altered; a read error may explain this. The rearrangement links TRBV9 to TRBJ1-4; D uncertain. The CDR3 runs to 15 residues. CDR1 is SGDLS and CDR2 is YYNGEE in the germline V gene. This chain's CDR3 is CASNVSGATNEKLFF. CDR3 DNA: TGTGCCAGCAACGTATCCGGGGCAACTAATGAAAAACTGTTTTTT.

The V call is TRBV28, the J call TRBJ1-2, with D tentatively TRBD1 (5 bases). Deletions cut 6 bases from V and 4 bases from J, with 15 bases between. Germline V gene data show CDR1 as MDHEN and CDR2 as SYDVKM. The CDR3 length is 14 residues. The DNA for the CDR3 is TGTGCCAGCAGCTACGGCCAGGGAAGCTATGGCTACACCTTC. Translation: CASSYGQGSYGYTF.

CDR3 DNA: TGTGCCAGCAGTCGAGGACTAGCGGGAGTGGAGACCCAGTACTTC. As protein: CASSRGLAGVETQYF. V and J are TRBV27 and TRBJ2-5; TRBD2 matches 13 bases. Trimming cost V 5 bases and J 5 bases; bases outside gene matches: 5. The germline V gene has CDR1 MNHEY and CDR2 SMNVEV (reference sequence). The CDR3 covers 15 residues.

J is TRBJ2-4 and V is TRBV30; D gene ambiguous. This CDR3 region has 12 residues. The germline gives CDR1 GTSNPN, CDR2 SVGIG (reference sequence). Trimming stripped 3 bases from V and 7 bases from J, with 10 bases between. CDR3 protein: CAWSKSRNIQYF. Written as DNA, the CDR3 is TGTGCCTGGAGCAAAAGCCGGAACATTCAGTACTTC.

This clone was observed once. This chain uses TRBV6-5 with TRBJ2-1, with 7 bases lining up with TRBD2. Germline lookup yields CDR1 MNHEY and CDR2 SVGAGI. V was clipped by 1 base and J by 2 bases; unmatched bases: 5. There are 16 residues in the CDR3. CDR3 loop: CASSYLPSGAYNEQFF. DNA of the CDR3: TGTGCCAGCAGTTACTTGCCCAGCGGGGCCTACAATGAGCAGTTCTTC.

The chain has TRBV29-1 and TRBJ1-2, with D unresolved. Trimming stripped 4 bases from V and 6 bases from J, with 9 bases between. This CDR3 is 11 amino acids long. Germline V gene lookup returns CDR1 SQVTM and CDR2 ANQGSEA. The DNA for the CDR3 is TGCAGCGTTGTATCGGGGAATGGCTACACCTTC. Translated, it gives CSVVSGNGYTF.

This chain joins TRBV20-1 and TRBJ2-5; D is uncertain. In germline, CDR1 is DFQATT, CDR2 SNEGSKA (reference sequence). Trimming cost V 1 base and J 5 bases, with 5 bases left between them. This CDR3 has 11 amino acids. The CDR3 loop reads CSARVGETQYF. The DNA of the CDR3 is TGCAGTGCTAGAGTCGGGGAGACCCAGTACTTC.

The chain recombines TRBV4-1 with TRBJ2-5; D perhaps matches TRBD2 (5 bases). TRBJ2-7 matches the DNA end more closely, so the J call is doubtful. The CDR3 extends over 13 amino acids. Germline loops: CDR1 MGHRA, CDR2 YSYEKL. The CDR3 here is CASSPPRDYEQYF. CDR3 DNA sequence: TGCGCCAGCAGCCCCCCCCGGGACTACGAGCAGTACTTC.

The chain joins TRBV18 to TRBJ2-3; 8 bases fit TRBD2. This CDR3 has 16 amino acids. CDR1 is KGHSH, CDR2 LQKENI, per germline. The trim removed 2 bases at V and 5 bases at J, leaving 9 bases unmatched. CDR3 sequence: CASSPAGTRTGDTQYF. The DNA for the CDR3 is TGTGCCAGCTCACCAGCCGGGACTAGAACAGGAGATACGCAGTATTTT.